This T cell receptor beta chain was observed in a study of shared clonotypes between healthy human individuals. Healthy HIV-negative adults with no recent acute infections or vaccinations were recruited as donors. Study-wide findings and caveats: Some naive CD4 clonotypes, approximately 4.5%, turned up in common across a few donors. Among donors, clonotype sharing was expected to be affected by sequencing depth.

Note on this clone: Its antigen is unknown.

Germline assignment: CDR1 SGHAT and CDR2 FQNNGV. The ends were cut back, 2 bases at V and 5 bases at J, with 20 bases in the middle. The CDR3 is 17 amino acids. Only in-frame clones appear in the TCRdb table, and some are missing; sequencing was by immunoSEQ multiplex PCR. The sample lists about 2.4 million clones, under 95% occurring once. Sequenced: naive CD4+ T cells from PBMCs. Subset indicated: CD45RA+ positively selected. The rearrangement joins TRBV11-2 to TRBJ2-3, with TRBD2 as a possible D gene (5 bases). This TCR was recovered from a man aged 18 to 29 in good health. Some clones in this sample may be carry-over from other donors' samples. The DNA of the CDR3 is TGTGCCAGCAGCTTAACCTGGGCAGCCCGCCGGGAAGATACGCAGTATTTT. Amino acid sequence: CASSLTWAARREDTQYF.